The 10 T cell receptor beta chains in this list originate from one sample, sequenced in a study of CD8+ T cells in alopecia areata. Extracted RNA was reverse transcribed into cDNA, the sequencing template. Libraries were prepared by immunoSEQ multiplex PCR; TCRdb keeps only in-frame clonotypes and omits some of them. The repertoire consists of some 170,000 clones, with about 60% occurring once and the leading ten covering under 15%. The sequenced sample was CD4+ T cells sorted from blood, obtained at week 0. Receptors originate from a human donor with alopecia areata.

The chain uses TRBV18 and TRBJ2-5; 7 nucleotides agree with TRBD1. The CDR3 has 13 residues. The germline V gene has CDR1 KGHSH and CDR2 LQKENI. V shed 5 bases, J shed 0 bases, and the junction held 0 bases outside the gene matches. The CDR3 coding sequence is TGTGCCAGCTCAGGGACAGACCAAGAGACCCAGTACTTC. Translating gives CASSGTDQETQYF.

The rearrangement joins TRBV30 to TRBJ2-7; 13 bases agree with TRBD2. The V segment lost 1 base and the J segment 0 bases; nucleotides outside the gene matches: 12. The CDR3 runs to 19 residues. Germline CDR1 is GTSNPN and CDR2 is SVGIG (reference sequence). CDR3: CAWSGLLAGGAPSSYEQYF. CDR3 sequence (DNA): TGTGCCTGGAGTGGATTACTAGCGGGGGGGGCACCCAGCTCCTACGAGCAGTACTTC. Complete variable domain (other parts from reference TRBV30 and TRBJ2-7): SQTIHQWPATLVQPVGSPLSLECTVEGTSNPNLYWYRQAAGRGLQLLFYSVGIGQISSEVPQNLSASRPQDRQFILSSKKLLLSDSGFYLCAWSGLLAGGAPSSYEQYFGPGTRLTVT.

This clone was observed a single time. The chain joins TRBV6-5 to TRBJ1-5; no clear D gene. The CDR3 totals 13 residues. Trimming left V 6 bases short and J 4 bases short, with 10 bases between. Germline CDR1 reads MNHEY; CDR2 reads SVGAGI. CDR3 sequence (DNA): TGTGCCAGCAGGGAAACCTTGAATCAGCCCCAGCATTTT. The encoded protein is CASRETLNQPQHF.

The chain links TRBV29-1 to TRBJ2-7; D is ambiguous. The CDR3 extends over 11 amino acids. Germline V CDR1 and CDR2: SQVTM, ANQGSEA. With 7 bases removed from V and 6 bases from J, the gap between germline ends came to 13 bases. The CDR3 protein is CSAGDKAEQYF. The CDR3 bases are TGCAGCGCAGGAGACAAGGCCGAGCAGTACTTC.

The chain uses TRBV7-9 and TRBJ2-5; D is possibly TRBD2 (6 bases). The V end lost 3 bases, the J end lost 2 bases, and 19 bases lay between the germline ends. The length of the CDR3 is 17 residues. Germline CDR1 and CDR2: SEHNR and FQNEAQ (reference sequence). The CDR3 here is CASSLDSRGAGQETQYF. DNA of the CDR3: TGTGCCAGCAGCTTGGATTCACGGGGCGCGGGGCAAGAGACCCAGTACTTC. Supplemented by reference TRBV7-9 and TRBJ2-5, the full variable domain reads DTGVSQNPRHKITKRGQNVTFRCDPISEHNRLYWYRQTLGQGPEFLTYFQNEAQLEKSRLLSDRFSAERPKGSFSTLEIQRTEQGDSAMYLCASSLDSRGAGQETQYFGPGTRLLVL.

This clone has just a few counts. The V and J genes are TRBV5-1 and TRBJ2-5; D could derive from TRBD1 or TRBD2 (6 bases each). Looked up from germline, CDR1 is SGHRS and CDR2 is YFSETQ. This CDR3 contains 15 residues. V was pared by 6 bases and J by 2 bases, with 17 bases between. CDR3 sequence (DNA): TGCGCCAGCATTCCCGGGACTCAGGGGCAAGAGACCCAGTACTTC. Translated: CASIPGTQGQETQYF.

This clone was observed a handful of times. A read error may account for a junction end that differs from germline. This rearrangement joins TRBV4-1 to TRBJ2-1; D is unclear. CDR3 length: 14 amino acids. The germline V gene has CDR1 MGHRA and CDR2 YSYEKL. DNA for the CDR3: TGTGCCAGCAGCCAAGATCGGGCTTACAATGAGCAGTTCTTC. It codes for CASSQDRAYNEQFF.

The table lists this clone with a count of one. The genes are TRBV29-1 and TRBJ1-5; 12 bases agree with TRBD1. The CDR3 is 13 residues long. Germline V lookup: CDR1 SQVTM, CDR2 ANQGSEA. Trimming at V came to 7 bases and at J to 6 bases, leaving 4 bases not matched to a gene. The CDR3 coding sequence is TGCAGCGCCGGGACAGGGGGCGGTCAGCCCCAGCATTTT. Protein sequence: CSAGTGGGQPQHF. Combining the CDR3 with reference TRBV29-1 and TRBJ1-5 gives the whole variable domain SAVISQKPSRDICQRGTSLTIQCQVDSQVTMMFWYRQQPGQSLTLIATANQGSEATYESGFVIDKFPISRPNLTFSTLTVSNMSPEDSSIYLCSAGTGGGQPQHFGDGTRLSIL.

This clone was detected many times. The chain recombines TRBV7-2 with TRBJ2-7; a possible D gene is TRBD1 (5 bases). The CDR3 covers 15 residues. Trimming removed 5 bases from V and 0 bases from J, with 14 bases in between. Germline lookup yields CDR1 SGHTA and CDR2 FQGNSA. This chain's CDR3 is CASSPSARASYEQYF. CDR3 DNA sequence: TGTGCCAGCAGCCCCAGTGCCAGGGCCTCCTACGAGCAGTACTTC.

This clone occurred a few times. The CDR3 coding sequence is TGTGCCACCAGCAGAGACTACCTGGGACAGGGGATTAACGAGCAGTACTTC. As protein: CATSRDYLGQGINEQYF. The chain links TRBV15 to TRBJ2-7; TRBD1 agrees at 10 bases. This CDR3 has 17 residues. In germline, CDR1 is LNHNV, CDR2 YYDKDF (reference sequence). Trimming cost V 0 bases and J 5 bases; bases outside gene matches: 10.